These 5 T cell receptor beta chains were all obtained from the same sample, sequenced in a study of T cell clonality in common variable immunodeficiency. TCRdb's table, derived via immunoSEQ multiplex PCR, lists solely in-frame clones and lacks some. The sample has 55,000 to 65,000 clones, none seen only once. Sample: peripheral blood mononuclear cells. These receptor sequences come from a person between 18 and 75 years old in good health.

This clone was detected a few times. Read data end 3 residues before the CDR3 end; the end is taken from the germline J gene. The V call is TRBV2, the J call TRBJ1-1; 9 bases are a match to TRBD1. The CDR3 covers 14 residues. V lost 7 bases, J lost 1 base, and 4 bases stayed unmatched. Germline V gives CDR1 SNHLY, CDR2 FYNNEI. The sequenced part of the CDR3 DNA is TGTGCCAGCATGGGGACAGGGCGGAACACTGAA. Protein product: CASMGTGRNTE. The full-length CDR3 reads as CASMGTGRNTEAFF.

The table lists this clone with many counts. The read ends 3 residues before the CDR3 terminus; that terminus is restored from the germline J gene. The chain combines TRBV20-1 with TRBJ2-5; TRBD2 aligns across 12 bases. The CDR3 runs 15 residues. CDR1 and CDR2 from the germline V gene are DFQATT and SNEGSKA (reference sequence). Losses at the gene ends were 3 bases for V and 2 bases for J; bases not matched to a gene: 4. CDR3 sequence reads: CSASSLAGGQETQYF. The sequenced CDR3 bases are TGCAGTGCTAGTTCTCTAGCGGGAGGGCAAGAGACC.

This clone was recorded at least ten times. Partial CDR3 DNA: TGTGCCAGCAGCGCTAGCGCCCTTAGCACAGATACG. The encoded protein is CASSASALSTDT. In full, the CDR3 is CASSASALSTDTQYF. The chain uses TRBV5-4 and TRBJ2-3; possible D gene TRBD2, 6 bases. The read ends 3 residues before the CDR3 terminus; that terminus is restored from the germline J gene. The V and J ends lost 4 bases and 0 bases respectively, with 12 bases between them. Germline-derived CDR1 and CDR2 are SGHNT and YYREEE (reference sequence). The CDR3 runs 15 residues.

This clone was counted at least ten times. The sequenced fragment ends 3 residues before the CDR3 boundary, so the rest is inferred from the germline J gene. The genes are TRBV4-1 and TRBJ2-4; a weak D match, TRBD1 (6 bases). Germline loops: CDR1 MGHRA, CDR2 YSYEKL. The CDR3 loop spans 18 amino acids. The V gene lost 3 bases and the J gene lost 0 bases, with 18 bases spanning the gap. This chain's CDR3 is CASSHPGDLNLAKNIQYF. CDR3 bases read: TGCGCCAGCAGCCACCCAGGGGATCTCAATCTAGCCAAAAACATT.

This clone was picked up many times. The sequenced CDR3 bases are TGCAGTGCTAGAGATAGGGGGGGCTCCTACAATGAG. The encoded protein is CSARDRGGSYNE. The full CDR3 is CSARDRGGSYNEQFF. The V call is TRBV20-1, the J call TRBJ2-1, with D possibly TRBD2 on 7 matching bases. With the read ending 3 residues before the CDR3 end, the germline J gene is used to fill in that end. Trimming shortened V by 0 bases and J by 0 bases, and 9 bases separated the two germline ends. Germline-derived CDR1 and CDR2 are DFQATT and SNEGSKA (reference sequence). The CDR3 extends over 15 amino acids.